These 21 T cell receptor beta chains were all obtained from the same sample, sequenced in a study of T cell responses to AZD1222 COVID-19 vaccine. The table came from immunoSEQ multiplex PCR; TCRdb's copy has only in-frame clones and leaves some out. This sample has around 70,000 clones, with 79% found just once. Specimen: peripheral blood, collected on day 0 of MenACWY control vaccination. The receptors come from an adult in good health.

The genes are TRBV5-4 and TRBJ1-5, with TRBD1 as a possible D gene (5 bases). The V gene lost 1 base and the J gene lost 1 base, with 6 bases spanning the gap. Germline values: CDR1 SGHNT, CDR2 YYREEE (reference sequence). There are 14 residues in the CDR3. The CDR3 loop is CASSLWGSNQPQHF. In DNA, the CDR3 is TGTGCCAGCAGCTTGTGGGGGAGCAATCAGCCCCAGCATTTT.

The V and J genes are TRBV11-2 and TRBJ2-5; D not certain. There are 11 residues in the CDR3. The V end was cut by 3 bases, the J end by 5 bases, with 4 bases between. Germline assignment: CDR1 SGHAT and CDR2 FQNNGV. The CDR3 nucleotides are TGTGCCAGCAGCTTCCTCGAGACCCAGTACTTC. Amino acid sequence: CASSFLETQYF.

The CDR3 loop reads CASSPDTGDVRDTQYF. The CDR3 coding sequence is TGCGCCAGCAGCCCCGATACAGGGGATGTTAGAGATACGCAGTATTTT. This chain connects TRBV5-1 to TRBJ2-3, with 7 bases fitting TRBD1. The CDR3 is made up of 16 amino acids. The V and J ends lost 4 bases and 5 bases, in that order; junction bases with no gene match: 13. CDR1 SGHRS and CDR2 YFSETQ come from the germline V gene.

The CDR3 protein is CASSPWDFEELFF. The CDR3 nucleotides read TGTGCCAGCAGCCCCTGGGACTTCGAAGAGCTGTTTTTT. The chain carries TRBV7-2 and TRBJ2-2; D possibly corresponds to TRBD2 (6 bases). From germline, CDR1 is SGHTA and CDR2 FQGNSA. This CDR3 has 13 amino acids. The germline V and J ends were trimmed by 5 bases and 11 bases, with 15 bases remaining between them.

This clone is termed medium-sized. The V gene is TRBV27, the J gene TRBJ2-1, with no clear D. Germline lookup yields CDR1 MNHEY and CDR2 SMNVEV (reference sequence). The CDR3 consists of 13 residues. Trimming took 5 bases from V and 9 from J, leaving 14 bases between them. CDR3 sequence (DNA): TGTGCCAGCAGTAGTACCGTGGCAGGTGAGCAGTTCTTC. Amino acid sequence: CASSSTVAGEQFF.

The gene calls are TRBV5-5 and TRBJ1-1, with 7 positions matching TRBD1. After removal of 0 bases from V and 13 bases from J, the junction contained 6 bases not matched to a gene. CDR1 SGHKS and CDR2 YYEKEE come from the germline V gene (reference sequence). CDR3 length: 12 residues. The DNA of the CDR3 is TGTGCCAGCAGCTTGGGTGGGACAGTCGTTTTCTTT. Protein sequence: CASSLGGTVVFF.

This rearrangement joins TRBV27 to TRBJ1-6; 9 positions match TRBD1. The V and J ends lost 2 bases and 7 bases, in that order; junction bases with no gene match: 6. CDR1 and CDR2 (germline): MNHEY, SMNVEV (reference sequence). This CDR3 is built from 16 residues. The DNA of the CDR3 is TGTGCCAGCAGTTTAGGACAGGGGAGGGAAAATTCACCCCTCCACTTT. It codes for CASSLGQGRENSPLHF.

The CDR3 reads CASSPLRERGTGELFF. CDR3 DNA: TGTGCCAGCAGCCCATTGCGGGAGCGGGGCACCGGGGAGCTGTTTTTT. This chain uses TRBV9 with TRBJ2-2; 7 bases align to TRBD2. V was pared by 4 bases and J by 4 bases, with 10 bases of the junction left unmatched. This CDR3 is 16 amino acids long. Looked up from germline, CDR1 is SGDLS and CDR2 is YYNGEE. The variable domain in full, completed from reference TRBV9 and TRBJ2-2, reads DSGVTQTPKHLITATGQRVTLRCSPRSGDLSVYWYQQSLDQGLQFLIQYYNGEERAKGNILERFSAQQFPDLHSELNLSSLELGDSALYFCASSPLRERGTGELFFGEGSRLTVL.

This chain joins TRBV24-1 and TRBJ2-3; 7 bases line up with TRBD2. CDR3 size: 14 residues. Germline CDR1 KGHDR, CDR2 SFDVKD. With 1 base clipped from V and 6 bases from J, the junction kept 3 bases outside the gene matches. The CDR3 reads CATSDFRGVDTQYF. The CDR3 DNA reads as TGTGCCACCAGTGATTTTCGGGGGGTGGATACGCAGTATTTT.

This clone has only one observation. The V call is TRBV15, the J call TRBJ1-2; tentatively, D is TRBD1 (5 bases). CDR3 length: 15 amino acids. Germline V gene data show CDR1 as LNHNV and CDR2 as YYDKDF (reference sequence). Trimming cost V 0 bases and J 0 bases, with 8 bases left between them. The chain's CDR3 is CATSRDGASNYGYTF. The CDR3 bases are TGTGCCACCAGCAGAGATGGGGCATCTAACTATGGCTACACCTTC.

V and J are TRBV19 and TRBJ2-2, with D perhaps TRBD1 (6 bases). The CDR3 covers 12 residues. V was pared by 3 bases and J by 13 bases, with 12 bases between. Germline CDR1 LNHDA, CDR2 SQIVND (reference sequence). This chain's CDR3 is CASSMGRGSLFF. The CDR3 DNA sequence: TGTGCCAGTAGTATGGGCAGGGGATCGCTGTTTTTT.

The V gene is TRBV6-4, the J gene TRBJ1-1; D may be TRBD1 (6 bases). Per germline, CDR1 MRHNA and CDR2 SNTAGT. Trimming stripped 3 bases from V and 4 bases from J, with 9 bases between. The CDR3 has 13 amino acids. The CDR3 DNA reads TGTGCCAGCAGTGAAAACAGGGCCACTGAAGCTTTCTTT. Protein sequence: CASSENRATEAFF.

Only one count was recorded for this clone. V usage is TRBV19 and J usage is TRBJ1-5, with D possibly TRBD1 on 5 matching bases. The V end was cut by 4 bases, the J end by 9 bases, with 13 bases between. From germline, CDR1 is LNHDA and CDR2 SQIVND (reference sequence). The CDR3 is 13 residues long. Written as DNA, the CDR3 is TGTGCCAGTAGTAGCGAGGGGCCGCGGCCCCAGCATTTT. Translation: CASSSEGPRPQHF.

The chain links TRBV4-3 to TRBJ1-2, with D maybe TRBD1 (6 bases). V was trimmed by 1 base and J by 4 bases, leaving 13 bases between them. CDR3 length equals 15 residues. Germline V gene data show CDR1 as LGHNA and CDR2 as YSLEER. CDR3 nucleotide sequence: TGCGCCAGCAGCCAAGGGACCGACAGGCCCTATGGCTACACCTTC. This codes for CASSQGTDRPYGYTF.

V gene TRBV19 combines with J gene TRBJ2-3; unclear D gene. The CDR3 runs to 13 residues. V was cut by 3 bases and J by 0 bases, with 4 bases left in between. The germline gives CDR1 LNHDA, CDR2 SQIVND (reference sequence). CDR3 amino acids: CASSMASTDTQYF. DNA of the CDR3: TGTGCCAGTAGTATGGCTAGCACAGATACGCAGTATTTT.

The V call is TRBV5-6, the J call TRBJ2-5; D tentatively reads TRBD1 or TRBD2 (6 bases each). CDR1 is SGHDT, CDR2 YYEEEE, per germline. The ends were cut back, 4 bases at V and 7 bases at J, with 26 bases in the middle. This CDR3 comprises 17 residues. The CDR3 DNA follows: TGTGCCAGCAGCGGGGACCGGGACACGGATTGGCGGGGGACCCAGTACTTC. Translation gives CASSGDRDTDWRGTQYF.

CDR3: CASSFTVSQPQHF. Here the CDR3 DNA reads TGTGCCAGCAGTTTCACGGTTAGCCAGCCCCAGCATTTT. V gene TRBV12-3 or TRBV12-4 combines with J gene TRBJ1-5; D unresolved. Trimming left V 3 bases short and J 7 bases short, with 10 bases between. This CDR3 region has 13 residues.

This clone was found once. V and J are TRBV28 and TRBJ1-5, with D possibly TRBD1 on 5 matching bases. Germline-derived CDR1 and CDR2 are MDHEN and SYDVKM. The CDR3 has 13 amino acids. Trimming cost V 5 bases and J 3 bases, with 8 bases left between them. CDR3 sequence (DNA): TGTGCCAGCAGTGGGACGTACAATCAGCCCCAGCATTTT. It encodes CASSGTYNQPQHF. Based on the CDR3 plus reference TRBV28 and TRBJ1-5, the full variable domain is DVKVTQSSRYLVKRTGEKVFLECVQDMDHENMFWYRQDPGLGLRLIYFSYDVKMKEKGDIPEGYSVSREKKERFSLILESASTNQTSMYLCASSGTYNQPQHFGDGTRLSIL.

This clone was recorded a few times. This chain joins TRBV9 and TRBJ1-1; no clear D gene. The germline gives CDR1 SGDLS, CDR2 YYNGEE. V shed 2 bases and J shed 1 base, with 12 bases lying between them. The CDR3 runs to 15 residues. The CDR3 protein is CASSVDPGGNTEAFF. CDR3 sequence (DNA): TGTGCCAGCAGCGTTGACCCGGGAGGGAACACTGAAGCTTTCTTT.

The V call is TRBV6-5, the J call TRBJ2-7, with 7 bases lining up with TRBD1. With V trimmed by 6 bases and J by 13 bases, 15 bases remained unmatched. CDR1 is MNHEY and CDR2 is SVGAGI in the germline V gene. This CDR3 region has 13 residues. In nucleotides, the CDR3 is TGTGCCAGCAGGGCTACAGGGGCCTACGAGCCCTACTTC. Its translation: CASRATGAYEPYF.

The J gene is TRBJ2-7, the V gene TRBV28, with 10 positions matching TRBD1. Looked up from germline, CDR1 is MDHEN and CDR2 is SYDVKM. V trimming: 8 bases; J trimming: 1 base; junction bases outside the gene matches: 8. The CDR3 has 15 residues. This CDR3 reads CASCPGQGVSYEQYF. CDR3 DNA: TGTGCCAGCTGCCCAGGACAGGGGGTTTCCTACGAGCAGTACTTC.